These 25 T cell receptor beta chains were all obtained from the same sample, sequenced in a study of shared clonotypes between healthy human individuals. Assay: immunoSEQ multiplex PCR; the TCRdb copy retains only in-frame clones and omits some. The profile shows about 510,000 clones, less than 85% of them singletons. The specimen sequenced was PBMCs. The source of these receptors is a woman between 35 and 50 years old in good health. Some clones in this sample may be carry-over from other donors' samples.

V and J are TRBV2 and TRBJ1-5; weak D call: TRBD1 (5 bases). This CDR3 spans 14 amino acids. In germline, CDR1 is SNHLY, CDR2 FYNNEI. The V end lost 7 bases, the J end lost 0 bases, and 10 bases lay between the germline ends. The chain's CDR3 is CASKGDLSNQPQHF. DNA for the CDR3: TGTGCCAGCAAAGGGGACCTTAGCAATCAGCCCCAGCATTTT.

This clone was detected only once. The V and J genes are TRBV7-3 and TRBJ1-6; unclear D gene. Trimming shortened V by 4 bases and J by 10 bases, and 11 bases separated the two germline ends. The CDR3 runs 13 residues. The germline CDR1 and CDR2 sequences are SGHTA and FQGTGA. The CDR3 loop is CASSSDPRSPLHF. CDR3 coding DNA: TGTGCCAGCAGCTCCGACCCGAGGTCACCCCTCCACTTT. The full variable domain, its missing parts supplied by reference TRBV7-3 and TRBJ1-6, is GAGVSQTPSNKVTEKGKYVELRCDPISGHTALYWYRQSLGQGPEFLIYFQGTGAADDSGLPNDRFFAVRPEGSVSTLKIQRTERGDSAVYLCASSSDPRSPLHFGNGTRLTVT.

The CDR3: CASSVGGINPRINEQFF. As DNA, the CDR3 is TGTGCCAGCAGCGTAGGCGGGATCAACCCCAGGATCAATGAGCAGTTCTTC. The V and J genes are TRBV9 and TRBJ2-1, with D perhaps matching TRBD2 (6 bases). Between the trimmed V and J ends, which lost 0 bases and 6 bases, there was a span of 19 bases. This CDR3 has 17 amino acids. Germline V lookup: CDR1 SGDLS, CDR2 YYNGEE. The variable domain in full, completed from reference TRBV9 and TRBJ2-1, reads DSGVTQTPKHLITATGQRVTLRCSPRSGDLSVYWYQQSLDQGLQFLIQYYNGEERAKGNILERFSAQQFPDLHSELNLSSLELGDSALYFCASSVGGINPRINEQFFGPGTRLTVL.

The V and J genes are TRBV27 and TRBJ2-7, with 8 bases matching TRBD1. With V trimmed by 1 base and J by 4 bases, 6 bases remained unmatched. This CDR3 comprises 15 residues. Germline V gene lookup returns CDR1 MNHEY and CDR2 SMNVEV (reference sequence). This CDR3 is CASSLWQGALYEQYF. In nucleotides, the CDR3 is TGTGCCAGCAGTTTATGGCAGGGGGCGTTATACGAGCAGTACTTC.

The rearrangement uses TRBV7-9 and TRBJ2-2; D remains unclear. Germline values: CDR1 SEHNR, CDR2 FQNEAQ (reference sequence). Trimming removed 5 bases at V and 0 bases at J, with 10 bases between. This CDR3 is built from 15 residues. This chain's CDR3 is CASSRQAANTGELFF. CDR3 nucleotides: TGTGCCAGCAGCCGTCAGGCAGCGAACACCGGGGAGCTGTTTTTT.

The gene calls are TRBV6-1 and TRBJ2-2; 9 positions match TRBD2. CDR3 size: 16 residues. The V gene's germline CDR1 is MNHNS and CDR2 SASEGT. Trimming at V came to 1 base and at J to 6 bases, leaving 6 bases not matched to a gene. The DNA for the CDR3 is TGTGCCAGCAGTGAAGTTAGCGGGAGTGGTGCCGGGGAGCTGTTTTTT. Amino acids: CASSEVSGSGAGELFF.

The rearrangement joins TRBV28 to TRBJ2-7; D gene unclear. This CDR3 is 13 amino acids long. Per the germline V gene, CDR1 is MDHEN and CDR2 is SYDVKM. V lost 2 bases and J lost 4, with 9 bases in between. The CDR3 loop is CASSLNRKYEQYF. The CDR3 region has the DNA TGTGCCAGCAGTTTAAATCGGAAGTACGAGCAGTACTTC.

CDR3 nucleotides: TGCGCCAGCAGCCCCGTACGGCTGGATACGCAGTATTTT. Translated, it gives CASSPVRLDTQYF. The chain has TRBV5-1 and TRBJ2-3, with D hard to call. Deletions cut 4 bases from V and 6 bases from J, with 12 bases between. The CDR3 has 13 amino acids. Looked up from germline, CDR1 is SGHRS and CDR2 is YFSETQ.

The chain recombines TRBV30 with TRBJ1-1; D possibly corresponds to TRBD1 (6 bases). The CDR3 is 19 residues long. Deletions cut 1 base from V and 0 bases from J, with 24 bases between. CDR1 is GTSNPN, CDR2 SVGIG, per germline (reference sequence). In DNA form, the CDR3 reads TGTGCCTGGAGTGCCCCCCCTGGTGTGTGGGGGCGCATGAACACTGAAGCTTTCTTT. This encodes CAWSAPPGVWGRMNTEAFF.

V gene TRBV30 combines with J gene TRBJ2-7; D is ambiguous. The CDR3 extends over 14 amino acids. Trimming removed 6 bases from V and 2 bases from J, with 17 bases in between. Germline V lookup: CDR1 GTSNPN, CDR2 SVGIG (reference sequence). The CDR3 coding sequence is TGTGCCTGCAACACCGTCCTTATGGCCTACGAGCAGTACTTC. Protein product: CACNTVLMAYEQYF.

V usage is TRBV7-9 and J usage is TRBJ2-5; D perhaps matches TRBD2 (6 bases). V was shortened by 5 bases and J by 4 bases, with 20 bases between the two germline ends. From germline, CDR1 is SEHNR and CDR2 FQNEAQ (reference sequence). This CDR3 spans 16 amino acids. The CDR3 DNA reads TGTGCCAGCAGCGTACAGAAGGGAGGAAAGCGAGAGACCCAGTACTTC. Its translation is CASSVQKGGKRETQYF.

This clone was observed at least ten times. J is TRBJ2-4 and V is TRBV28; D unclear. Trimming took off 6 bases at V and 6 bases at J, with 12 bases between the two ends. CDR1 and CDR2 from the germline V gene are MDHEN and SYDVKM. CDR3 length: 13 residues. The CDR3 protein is CASRRKSRNIQYF. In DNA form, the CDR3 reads TGTGCCAGCAGGAGGAAATCAAGAAACATTCAGTACTTC.

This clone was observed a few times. CDR3 loop: CASSWGGGSNTEAFF. The CDR3 coding sequence is TGTGCCAGCAGCTGGGGAGGGGGGAGCAACACTGAAGCTTTCTTT. The V call is TRBV7-2, the J call TRBJ1-1, with D possibly TRBD1 on 6 matching bases. The CDR3 consists of 15 residues. Trimming cost V 4 bases and J 2 bases, with 14 bases left between them. The V gene's germline CDR1 is SGHTA and CDR2 FQGNSA.

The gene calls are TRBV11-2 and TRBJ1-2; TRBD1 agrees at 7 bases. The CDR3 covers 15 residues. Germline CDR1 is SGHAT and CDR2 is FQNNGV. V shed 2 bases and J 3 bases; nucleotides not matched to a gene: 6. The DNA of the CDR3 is TGTGCCAGCAGCTTATCCCAGGGGGTCTACTATGGCTACACCTTC. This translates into CASSLSQGVYYGYTF. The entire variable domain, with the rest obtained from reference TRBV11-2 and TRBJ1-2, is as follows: EAGVAQSPRYKIIEKRQSVAFWCNPISGHATLYWYQQILGQGPKLLIQFQNNGVVDDSQLPKDRFSAERLKGVDSTLKIQPAKLEDSAVYLCASSLSQGVYYGYTFGSGTRLTVV.

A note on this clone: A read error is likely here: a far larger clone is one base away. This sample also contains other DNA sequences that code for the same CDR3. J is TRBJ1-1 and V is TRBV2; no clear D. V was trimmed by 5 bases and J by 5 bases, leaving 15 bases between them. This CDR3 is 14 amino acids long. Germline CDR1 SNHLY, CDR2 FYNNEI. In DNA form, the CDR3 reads TGTGCCAGCAGTTCGGGAGGGCGCATGACTGAAGCTTTCTTT. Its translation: CASSSGGRMTEAFF.

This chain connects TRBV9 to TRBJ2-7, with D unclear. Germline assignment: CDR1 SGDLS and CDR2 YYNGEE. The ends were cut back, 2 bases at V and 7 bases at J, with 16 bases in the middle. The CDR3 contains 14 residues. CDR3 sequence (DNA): TGTGCCAGCAGCGTCGGAATAGGCCCGCGGGAGCAGTACTTC. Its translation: CASSVGIGPREQYF.

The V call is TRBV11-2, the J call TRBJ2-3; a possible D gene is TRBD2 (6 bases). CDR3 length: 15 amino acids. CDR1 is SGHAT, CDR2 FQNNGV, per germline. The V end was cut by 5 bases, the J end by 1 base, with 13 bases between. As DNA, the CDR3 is TGTGCCAGCAGCCGGCTGGGGGGAGGCACAGATACGCAGTATTTT. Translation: CASSRLGGGTDTQYF.

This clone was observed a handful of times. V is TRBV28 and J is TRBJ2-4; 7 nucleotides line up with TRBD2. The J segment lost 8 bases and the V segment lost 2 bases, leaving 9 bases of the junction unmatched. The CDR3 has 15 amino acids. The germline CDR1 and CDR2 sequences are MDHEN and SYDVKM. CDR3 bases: TGTGCCAGCAGTTTAAGGGAGGGAGCGAGTGACATTCAGTACTTC. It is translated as CASSLREGASDIQYF.

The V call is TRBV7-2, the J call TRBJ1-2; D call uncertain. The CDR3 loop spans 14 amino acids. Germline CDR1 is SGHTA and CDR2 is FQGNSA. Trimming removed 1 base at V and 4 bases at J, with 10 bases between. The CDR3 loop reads CASSLGAGPYGYTF. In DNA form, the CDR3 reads TGTGCCAGCAGCTTAGGGGCGGGCCCCTATGGCTACACCTTC.

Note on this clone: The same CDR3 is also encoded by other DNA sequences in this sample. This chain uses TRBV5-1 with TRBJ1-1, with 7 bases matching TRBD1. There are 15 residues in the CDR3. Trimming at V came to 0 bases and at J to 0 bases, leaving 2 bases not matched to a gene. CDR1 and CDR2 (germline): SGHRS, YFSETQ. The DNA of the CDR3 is TGCGCCAGCAGCTTGGACAGGGGCATGAACACTGAAGCTTTCTTT. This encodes CASSLDRGMNTEAFF.

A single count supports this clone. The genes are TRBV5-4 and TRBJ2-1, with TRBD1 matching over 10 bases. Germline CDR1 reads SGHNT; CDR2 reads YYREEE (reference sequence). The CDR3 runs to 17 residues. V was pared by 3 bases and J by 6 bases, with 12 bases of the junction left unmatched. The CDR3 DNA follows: TGTGCCAGCAGCTCGGACGGTATGGGACAGGGGATCAATGAGCAGTTCTTC. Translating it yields CASSSDGMGQGINEQFF. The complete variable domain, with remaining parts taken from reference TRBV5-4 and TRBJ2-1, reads ETGVTQSPTHLIKTRGQQVTLRCSSQSGHNTVSWYQQALGQGPQFIFQYYREEENGRGNFPPRFSGLQFPNYSSELNVNALELDDSALYLCASSSDGMGQGINEQFFGPGTRLTVL.

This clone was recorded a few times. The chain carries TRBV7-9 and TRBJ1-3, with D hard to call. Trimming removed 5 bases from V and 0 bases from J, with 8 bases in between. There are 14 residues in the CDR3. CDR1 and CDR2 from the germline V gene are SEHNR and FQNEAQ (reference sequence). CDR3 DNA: TGTGCCAGCAGCCTACAACGCTCTGGAAACACCATATATTTT. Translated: CASSLQRSGNTIYF. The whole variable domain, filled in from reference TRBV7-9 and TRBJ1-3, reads DTGVSQNPRHKITKRGQNVTFRCDPISEHNRLYWYRQTLGQGPEFLTYFQNEAQLEKSRLLSDRFSAERPKGSFSTLEIQRTEQGDSAMYLCASSLQRSGNTIYFGEGSWLTVV.

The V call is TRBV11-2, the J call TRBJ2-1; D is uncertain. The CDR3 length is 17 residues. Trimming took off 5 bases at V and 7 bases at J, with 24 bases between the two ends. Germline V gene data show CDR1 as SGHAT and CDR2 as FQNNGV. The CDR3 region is CASSRTPHGSAPNEQFF. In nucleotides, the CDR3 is TGTGCCAGCAGCCGAACCCCCCACGGAAGCGCCCCTAATGAGCAGTTCTTC.

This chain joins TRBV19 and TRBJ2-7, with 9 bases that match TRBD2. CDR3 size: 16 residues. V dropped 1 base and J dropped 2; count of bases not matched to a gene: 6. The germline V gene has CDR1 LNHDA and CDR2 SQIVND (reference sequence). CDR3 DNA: TGTGCCAGTAGTATAGGTCGGCTAGCGGGGCCCTACGAGCAGTACTTC. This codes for CASSIGRLAGPYEQYF.

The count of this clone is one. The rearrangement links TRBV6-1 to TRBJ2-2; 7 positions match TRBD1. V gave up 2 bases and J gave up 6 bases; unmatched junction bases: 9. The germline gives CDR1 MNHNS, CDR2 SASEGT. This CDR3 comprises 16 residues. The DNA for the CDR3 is TGTGCCAGCAGTGAACTTTCAGGGGGTTTATCCGGGGAGCTGTTTTTT. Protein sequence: CASSELSGGLSGELFF.